These 16 T cell receptor beta chains were all obtained from the same sample, sequenced in a study of blood T cell repertoires in COVID-19. The method was immunoSEQ multiplex PCR; TCRdb's version includes in-frame clones alone and lacks a portion of them. The sample includes about 240,000 clones, approximately 78% seen only once; the top ten take approximately 13%. The sequenced sample consisted of peripheral blood. The receptors come from a woman aged 55-69 years with active or convalescent COVID-19.

This sequence joins TRBV4-1 and TRBJ1-1; D is possibly TRBD1 (5 bases). V was cut by 0 bases and J by 3 bases, with 8 bases left in between. The length of the CDR3 is 14 residues. CDR1 and CDR2 (germline): MGHRA, YSYEKL. CDR3 sequence reads: CASSQEAGYTEAFF. DNA for the CDR3: TGCGCCAGCAGCCAAGAGGCAGGGTACACTGAAGCTTTCTTT.

The chain combines TRBV14 with TRBJ2-7; D is unclear. Trimming removed 4 bases at V and 3 bases at J, with 7 bases between. The CDR3 is 12 amino acids. Germline-derived CDR1 and CDR2 are SGHDN and FVKESK. The DNA for the CDR3 is TGTGCCAGCAGCCCCCAGTACTACGAGCAGTACTTC. Amino acids: CASSPQYYEQYF.

This chain uses TRBV19 with TRBJ1-5; TRBD1 matches at 7 bases. Germline loops: CDR1 LNHDA, CDR2 SQIVND (reference sequence). The CDR3 runs to 16 residues. Germline trimming cut 1 base from V and 3 bases from J; bases unmatched to any gene: 6. CDR3 nucleotide sequence: TGTGCCAGTAGTATAGGTCGGGACAGACCCAATCAGCCCCAGCATTTT. The encoded protein is CASSIGRDRPNQPQHF.

The V gene is TRBV7-3, the J gene TRBJ2-3, with D possibly TRBD2 on 5 matching bases. Per germline, CDR1 SGHTA and CDR2 FQGTGA. V lost 3 bases to trimming and J lost 0 bases, with 7 bases between them. This CDR3 has 14 amino acids. The CDR3 spells CASSFDYSTDTQYF. The CDR3 nucleotides read TGTGCCAGCAGCTTTGACTATAGCACAGATACGCAGTATTTT. The entire variable domain, with the rest obtained from reference TRBV7-3 and TRBJ2-3, is as follows: GAGVSQTPSNKVTEKGKYVELRCDPISGHTALYWYRQSLGQGPEFLIYFQGTGAADDSGLPNDRFFAVRPEGSVSTLKIQRTERGDSAVYLCASSFDYSTDTQYFGPGTRLTVL.

The rearrangement links TRBV19 to TRBJ2-2, with D possibly being TRBD1 (5 bases). V was trimmed by 3 bases and J by 1 base, leaving 9 bases between them. This CDR3 spans 15 amino acids. The germline gives CDR1 LNHDA, CDR2 SQIVND (reference sequence). CDR3 DNA sequence: TGTGCCAGTAGTATCAACAGGTGGAACACCGGGGAGCTGTTTTTT. It yields the protein CASSINRWNTGELFF.

This clone was recorded only once. The V and J genes are TRBV19 and TRBJ1-3; the D gene is possibly TRBD1 (5 bases). Per the germline V gene, CDR1 is LNHDA and CDR2 is SQIVND (reference sequence). Trimming took 6 bases from V and 3 from J, leaving 12 bases between them. This CDR3 region has 14 residues. The CDR3 is CASRHQGFGNTIYF. As DNA, the CDR3 is TGTGCCAGTAGGCACCAGGGATTTGGAAACACCATATATTTT.

This clone was found a few times. This sequence joins TRBV7-6 and TRBJ2-7; 8 positions agree with TRBD1. Unmatched junction bases numbered 5, after V lost 5 bases and J lost 2 bases. This CDR3 has 14 amino acids. The germline CDR1 and CDR2 sequences are SGHVS and FNYEAQ. The CDR3, as DNA: TGTGCCAGCAGCGTGTCCAGGGGGCCCTACGAGCAGTACTTC. Its protein product is CASSVSRGPYEQYF.

The sample holds a few counts of this clone. The V call is TRBV27, the J call TRBJ2-7; no definite D call. This CDR3 region has 15 residues. From germline, CDR1 is MNHEY and CDR2 SMNVEV (reference sequence). Between the trimmed V and J ends, which lost 3 bases and 2 bases, there was a span of 14 bases. CDR3 sequence (DNA): TGTGCCAGCAGTTTCTCCGGAAGAACAGCCTACGAGCAGTACTTC. Residues: CASSFSGRTAYEQYF.

The chain employs TRBV7-3 and TRBJ2-2; no clear D. This CDR3 is 12 amino acids long. Trimming stripped 3 bases from V and 6 bases from J, with 5 bases between. Germline V CDR1 and CDR2: SGHTA, FQGTGA. The DNA of the CDR3 is TGTGCCAGCAGCTTCCTCCCCGGGGAGCTGTTTTTT. Its protein product is CASSFLPGELFF.

The CDR3, as DNA: TGTGCCAGCTCACCACGCACAGGGGCTACTGAAGCTTTCTTT. As protein: CASSPRTGATEAFF. The V call is TRBV18, the J call TRBJ1-1; TRBD1 aligns across 7 bases. Germline lookup yields CDR1 KGHSH and CDR2 LQKENI. The CDR3 spans 14 residues. J was trimmed by 5 bases and V by 1 base; bases with no gene match: 4. The full variable domain, its missing parts supplied by reference TRBV18 and TRBJ1-1, is NAGVMQNPRHLVRRRGQEARLRCSPMKGHSHVYWYRQLPEEGLKFMVYLQKENIIDESGMPKERFSAEFPKEGPSILRIQQVVRGDSAAYFCASSPRTGATEAFFGQGTRLTVV.

The rearrangement joins TRBV6-5 to TRBJ1-1; unclear D gene. Trimming took off 0 bases at V and 0 bases at J, with 8 bases between the two ends. CDR1 and CDR2 (germline): MNHEY, SVGAGI. This CDR3 comprises 15 residues. The CDR3 nucleotides are TGTGCCAGCAGTTACTCGCGGCTCTTGAACACTGAAGCTTTCTTT. Its protein product is CASSYSRLLNTEAFF.

V and J are TRBV7-3 and TRBJ2-5, with 10 nucleotides matching TRBD1. With V trimmed by 5 bases and J by 5 bases, 11 bases remained unmatched. The CDR3 length is 16 residues. Germline values: CDR1 SGHTA, CDR2 FQGTGA. CDR3 residues: CASSIGTGALRETQYF. The CDR3 DNA sequence: TGTGCCAGCAGCATCGGGACAGGGGCTTTGAGGGAGACCCAGTACTTC.

The chain links TRBV2 to TRBJ1-2, with 7 bases matching TRBD1. This CDR3 comprises 14 residues. CDR1 SNHLY and CDR2 FYNNEI come from the germline V gene. Germline trimming cut 6 bases from V and 2 bases from J; bases unmatched to any gene: 6. CDR3 in amino acids: CASSPKQGNYGYTF. CDR3 sequence (DNA): TGTGCCAGCAGCCCGAAACAGGGGAACTATGGCTACACCTTC.

This chain links TRBV6-5 with TRBJ1-2; no definite D call. The V gene's germline CDR1 is MNHEY and CDR2 SVGAGI. The length of the CDR3 is 15 residues. V gave up 2 bases and J gave up 4 bases, with 14 bases separating them. In DNA, the CDR3 is TGTGCCAGCAGTTACGGGGTGAATCGGGGCTATGGCTACACCTTC. Its translation is CASSYGVNRGYGYTF.

The CDR3: CASSTSAGTNEKLFF. DNA for the CDR3: TGTGCCAGCAGCACAAGCGCAGGGACTAATGAAAAACTGTTTTTT. This chain links TRBV6-6 with TRBJ1-4; maybe TRBD1 (5 bases). The CDR3 is 15 amino acids. Per the germline V gene, CDR1 is MNHNY and CDR2 is SVGAGI (reference sequence). Trimming left V 6 bases short and J 2 bases short, with 13 bases between.

The sample holds one count of this clone. This CDR3 is CSVDSSSGARGYTF. CDR3 coding DNA: TGCAGCGTTGATAGTTCCTCAGGGGCGCGGGGCTACACCTTC. The chain recombines TRBV29-1 with TRBJ1-2, with a weak D call TRBD1 (6 bases). The ends were cut back, 3 bases at V and 8 bases at J, with 19 bases in the middle. Germline-derived CDR1 and CDR2 are SQVTM and ANQGSEA. CDR3 length: 14 residues. The whole variable domain, filled in from reference TRBV29-1 and TRBJ1-2, reads SAVISQKPSRDICQRGTSLTIQCQVDSQVTMMFWYRQQPGQSLTLIATANQGSEATYESGFVIDKFPISRPNLTFSTLTVSNMSPEDSSIYLCSVDSSSGARGYTFGSGTRLTVV.